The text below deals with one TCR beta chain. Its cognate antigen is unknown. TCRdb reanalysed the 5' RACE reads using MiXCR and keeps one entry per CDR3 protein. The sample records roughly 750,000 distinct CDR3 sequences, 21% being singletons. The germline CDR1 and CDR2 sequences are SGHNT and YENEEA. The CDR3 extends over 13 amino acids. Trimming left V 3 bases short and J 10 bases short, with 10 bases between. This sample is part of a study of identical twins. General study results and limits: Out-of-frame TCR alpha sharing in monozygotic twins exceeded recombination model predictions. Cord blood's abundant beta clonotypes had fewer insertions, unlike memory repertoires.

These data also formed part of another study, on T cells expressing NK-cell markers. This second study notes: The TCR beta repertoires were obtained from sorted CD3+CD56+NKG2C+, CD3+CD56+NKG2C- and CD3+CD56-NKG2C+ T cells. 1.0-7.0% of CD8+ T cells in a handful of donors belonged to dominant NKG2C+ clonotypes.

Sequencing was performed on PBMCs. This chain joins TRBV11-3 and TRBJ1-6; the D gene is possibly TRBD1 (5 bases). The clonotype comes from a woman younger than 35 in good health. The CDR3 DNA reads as TGTGCCAGCAGCTTCCTAGGGGTGTCACCCCTCCACTTT. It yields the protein CASSFLGVSPLHF.